These 26 T cell receptor beta chains share one sample of origin, sequenced in a study of low-dose radiotherapy and immunotherapy resistance in tumors. Primers targeting TRAV and TRBV primed first-strand cDNA, covering alpha and beta chains. For amplifying TCRs, the PCR ran for about 20 cycles with Phusion, which was used together with a constant-region primer and the adapter on the V primers. TCRdb reprocessed the reads via MiXCR and lists one record per CDR3 protein. This table holds more than 7,000 distinct CDR3 sequences, 53% found once. Receptors originate from a human donor with advanced metastatic prostate, ovarian, gallbladder or colorectal cancer (not recorded which). This table probably holds off-target reads from a library built for another chain.

DNA for the CDR3: TGCAGCGTTGAAGCCTACGGGGGGCCCCGGGGTGATACGCAGTATTTT. Its translation is CSVEAYGGPRGDTQYF. The V call is TRBV29-1, the J call TRBJ2-3; possibly TRBD2 for D (7 bases). The CDR3 is made up of 16 amino acids. The germline V and J ends were trimmed by 1 base and 6 bases, with 20 bases remaining between them. Germline V lookup: CDR1 SQVTM, CDR2 ANQGSEA.

The chain recombines TRBV2 with TRBJ2-5; perhaps TRBD2 as D (5 bases). Germline values: CDR1 SNHLY, CDR2 FYNNEI. The CDR3 covers 15 residues. Trimming pared 1 base from V and 4 bases from J, leaving 13 bases between. CDR3 residues: CASSEVAGRGETQYF. In DNA, the CDR3 is TGTGCCAGCAGTGAAGTAGCCGGTCGGGGAGAGACCCAGTACTTC.

This clonotype has a handful of counts. This sequence joins TRBV5-1 and TRBJ2-1, with 13 bases aligning to TRBD2. The V and J ends lost 4 bases and 7 bases, in that order; junction bases with no gene match: 2. This CDR3 spans 14 amino acids. Looked up from germline, CDR1 is SGHRS and CDR2 is YFSETQ. The CDR3 reads CASSLTSGRNEQFF. CDR3 sequence (DNA): TGCGCCAGCAGCCTGACTAGCGGGAGGAATGAGCAGTTCTTC.

The V and J genes are TRBV2 and TRBJ2-7; TRBD2 might be the D (5 bases). The CDR3 is 15 amino acids. V shed 3 bases and J shed 0 bases, with 12 bases lying between them. CDR1 SNHLY and CDR2 FYNNEI come from the germline V gene. Written as DNA, the CDR3 is TGTGCCAGCAGTGATCGCGGGTGGAGCTCCTACGAGCAGTACTTC. Residues: CASSDRGWSSYEQYF.

This clonotype was found a few times. This CDR3 reads CAISEARRANEQYF. In DNA, the CDR3 is TGTGCCATCAGCGAGGCCCGCAGGGCCAACGAGCAGTACTTC. The V gene is TRBV10-3, the J gene TRBJ2-7; tentative D call: TRBD1 (5 bases). V dropped 6 bases and J dropped 5 bases, with 17 bases sitting between them. Germline-derived CDR1 and CDR2 are ENHRY and SYGVKD. The CDR3 spans 14 residues.

This clonotype was counted only a few times. The V call is TRBV20-1, the J call TRBJ2-7, with 7 bases that match TRBD1. CDR1 is DFQATT and CDR2 is SNEGSKA in the germline V gene (reference sequence). The CDR3 length is 12 residues. V was pared by 6 bases and J by 4 bases, with 6 bases of the junction left unmatched. This chain's CDR3 is CSAKTGPYEQYF. DNA for the CDR3: TGCAGTGCCAAGACAGGGCCTTACGAGCAGTACTTC.

This chain joins TRBV9 and TRBJ2-3, with TRBD1 identical over 7 bases. V lost 4 bases and J lost 3; bases outside the gene matches: 11. Germline V CDR1 and CDR2: SGDLS, YYNGEE. The CDR3 totals 16 residues. The CDR3 DNA sequence: TGTGCCAGCAGCTTTACGACAGGGAGCGGAACAGATACGCAGTATTTT. Translating it yields CASSFTTGSGTDTQYF. The full variable domain, in which reference TRBV9 and TRBJ2-3 provide the parts outside the CDR3, is DSGVTQTPKHLITATGQRVTLRCSPRSGDLSVYWYQQSLDQGLQFLIQYYNGEERAKGNILERFSAQQFPDLHSELNLSSLELGDSALYFCASSFTTGSGTDTQYFGPGTRLTVL.

V gene TRBV11-2 combines with J gene TRBJ2-5, with 9 bases aligning to TRBD2. The trim removed 8 bases at V and 2 bases at J, leaving 9 bases unmatched. Germline lookup yields CDR1 SGHAT and CDR2 FQNNGV. The CDR3 extends over 15 amino acids. CDR3 amino acids: CASGAGGPWQETQYF. The CDR3 DNA reads TGTGCCAGCGGGGCGGGGGGGCCTTGGCAAGAGACCCAGTACTTC.

J is TRBJ2-6 and V is TRBV29-1, with D possibly called TRBD1 or TRBD2 (5 bases each). The CDR3 is made up of 14 amino acids. The V end lost 7 bases, the J end lost 2 bases, and 12 bases lay between the germline ends. From germline, CDR1 is SQVTM and CDR2 ANQGSEA. The CDR3 loop reads CSAAGAAGANVLTF. CDR3 nucleotide sequence: TGCAGCGCCGCCGGGGCAGCTGGGGCCAACGTCCTGACTTTC.

The chain has TRBV10-3 and TRBJ1-5; unclear D gene. V was clipped by 8 bases and J by 0 bases, with 8 bases between them. Germline V CDR1 and CDR2: ENHRY, SYGVKD. This CDR3 contains 13 residues. The CDR3 loop is CAICPDSNQPQHF. The CDR3 bases are TGTGCCATCTGTCCGGATAGCAATCAGCCCCAGCATTTT.

This chain joins TRBV24-1 and TRBJ1-2; TRBD1 might be the D (6 bases). The germline V and J ends were trimmed by 2 bases and 5 bases, with 14 bases remaining between them. This CDR3 is built from 15 residues. Germline loops: CDR1 KGHDR, CDR2 SFDVKD. The CDR3 DNA reads as TGTGCCACCAGTGATTCGGACAGCCTAAAGTATGGCTACACCTTC. Protein sequence: CATSDSDSLKYGYTF.

The chain couples TRBV5-1 to TRBJ2-1, with no clear D. The CDR3 loop spans 12 amino acids. The V end lost 6 bases, the J end lost 8 bases, and 12 bases lay between the germline ends. CDR1 SGHRS and CDR2 YFSETQ come from the germline V gene. The CDR3 region has the DNA TGCGCCAGCACCAGAGATCGGGATGAGCAGTTCTTC. This encodes CASTRDRDEQFF.

The chain is built from TRBV5-1 and TRBJ2-1; no firm D call. V lost 4 bases to trimming and J lost 0 bases, with 8 bases between them. The germline gives CDR1 SGHRS, CDR2 YFSETQ. This CDR3 is 14 amino acids long. Written as DNA, the CDR3 is TGCGCCAGCAGCCAAGGAGCCTCCTACAATGAGCAGTTCTTC. It specifies CASSQGASYNEQFF.

The chain links TRBV19 to TRBJ2-3; 7 bases line up with TRBD1. The J segment lost 4 bases and the V segment lost 4 bases, leaving 5 bases of the junction unmatched. The CDR3 contains 14 residues. The germline V gene has CDR1 LNHDA and CDR2 SQIVND (reference sequence). The CDR3 protein is CASSTDRKADTQYF. The CDR3 DNA follows: TGTGCCAGTAGTACGGACAGGAAAGCAGATACGCAGTATTTT.

This clonotype was observed a handful of times. V gene TRBV2 combines with J gene TRBJ1-3, with unresolved D. Trimming shortened V by 6 bases and J by 4 bases, and 13 bases separated the two germline ends. This CDR3 comprises 14 residues. Germline V CDR1 and CDR2: SNHLY, FYNNEI. The CDR3 here is CASSQEAKGNTIYF. DNA for the CDR3: TGTGCCAGCAGCCAAGAGGCAAAGGGAAACACCATATATTTT. Combining the CDR3 with reference TRBV2 and TRBJ1-3 gives the whole variable domain EPEVTQTPSHQVTQMGQEVILRCVPISNHLYFYWYRQILGQKVEFLVSFYNNEISEKSEIFDDQFSVERPDGSNFTLKIRSTKLEDSAMYFCASSQEAKGNTIYFGEGSWLTVV.

V usage is TRBV9 and J usage is TRBJ1-2, with D uncertain. The CDR3 length is 14 residues. Trimming took 3 bases from V and 4 from J, leaving 13 bases between them. In germline, CDR1 is SGDLS, CDR2 YYNGEE. Here the CDR3 reads CASSALTGRYGYTF. CDR3 coding DNA: TGTGCCAGCAGCGCACTAACTGGACGCTATGGCTACACCTTC.

This clonotype occurred a few times. This chain uses TRBV6-6 with TRBJ1-1; D is unresolved. Germline loops: CDR1 MNHNY, CDR2 SVGAGI (reference sequence). V gave up 7 bases and J gave up 1 base, with 10 bases separating them. The CDR3 has 13 amino acids. CDR3 bases: TGTGCCAGCACCCTAGACGGGAACACTGAAGCTTTCTTT. Translation: CASTLDGNTEAFF.

The gene calls are TRBV29-1 and TRBJ2-7; TRBD1 matches 9 bases. Germline CDR1 and CDR2: SQVTM and ANQGSEA. This CDR3 comprises 14 residues. J lost 5 bases, V lost 2 bases, and 7 bases had no gene match. The CDR3 reads CSVESGQGINEQYF. The CDR3, as DNA: TGCAGCGTTGAATCGGGACAGGGTATCAACGAGCAGTACTTC.

This chain joins TRBV28 and TRBJ2-7, with 8 bases matching TRBD2. With V trimmed by 5 bases and J by 1 base, 7 bases remained unmatched. This CDR3 comprises 15 residues. CDR1 is MDHEN, CDR2 SYDVKM, per germline. The CDR3 here is CASSRGGTVSYEQYF. In DNA, the CDR3 is TGTGCCAGCAGTCGGGGGGGGACCGTTTCCTACGAGCAGTACTTC.

This clonotype has only a few counts. The gene calls are TRBV12-3 or TRBV12-4 and TRBJ1-5; possibly TRBD1 for D (5 bases). The CDR3 spans 16 residues. V lost 3 bases to trimming and J lost 6 bases, with 18 bases between them. CDR3 in amino acids: CASSFGVRGGGQPQHF. DNA for the CDR3: TGTGCCAGCAGTTTTGGGGTACGCGGCGGGGGTCAGCCCCAGCATTTT.

The J gene is TRBJ2-2, the V gene TRBV23-1; the D gene is possibly TRBD2 (6 bases). TRBV23-1 carries the ORF label, with uncertain function. V lost 2 bases and J 10 bases, leaving 20 bases between the germline ends. The CDR3 contains 16 residues. CDR3 sequence reads: CASSQMRDRAGEELFF. CDR3 DNA: TGCGCCAGCAGTCAAATGCGGGATCGGGCCGGAGAGGAGCTGTTTTTT.

The rearrangement uses TRBV23-1 and TRBJ2-7, with TRBD1 identical over 9 bases. TRBV23-1 is reported as an ORF; its role is uncertain. With V trimmed by 3 bases and J by 5 bases, 5 bases remained unmatched. The CDR3 extends over 14 amino acids. The CDR3 nucleotides are TGCGCCAGCAGTCATGGGACAGGGACTCACGAGCAGTACTTC. Amino acid sequence: CASSHGTGTHEQYF.

This clonotype came up a few times. The chain combines TRBV3-1 with TRBJ2-1; D is unclear. The V gene lost 0 bases and the J gene lost 3 bases, with 9 bases spanning the gap. Germline values: CDR1 LGHDT, CDR2 YNNKEL (reference sequence). The CDR3 has 15 amino acids. CDR3 in amino acids: CASSQDGQVYNEQFF. The CDR3 nucleotides are TGTGCCAGCAGCCAAGACGGCCAGGTCTACAATGAGCAGTTCTTC.

This chain links TRBV12-3 or TRBV12-4 with TRBJ1-1; D ambiguous. Trimming cost V 6 bases and J 4 bases, with 12 bases left between them. The CDR3 covers 13 residues. The CDR3 nucleotides read TGTGCCAGCAGCCCCCAGGAGTTCACTGAAGCTTTCTTT. It codes for CASSPQEFTEAFF.

This clonotype was observed a few times. This chain joins TRBV28 and TRBJ2-1, with 9 bases identical to TRBD2. The CDR3 runs to 14 residues. Germline V CDR1 and CDR2: MDHEN, SYDVKM. V shed 7 bases, J shed 12 bases, and the junction held 13 bases outside the gene matches. This CDR3 is CASTNSGSGLVQFF. The CDR3, as DNA: TGTGCCAGCACGAATAGCGGGAGTGGTCTGGTGCAGTTCTTC.

The CDR3 nucleotides read TGTGCCAGCAGTCCCCGGGCAGGGCATCAGTACTTC. Amino acid sequence: CASSPRAGHQYF. J is TRBJ2-4 and V is TRBV28; weak D call: TRBD1 (5 bases). V was clipped by 5 bases and J by 12 bases, with 14 bases between them. CDR3 length: 12 amino acids. Germline V CDR1 and CDR2: MDHEN, SYDVKM.